A single count supports the clone carrying this TCR beta chain. The sample originates from a study of blood T cell repertoires in COVID-19. The germline V and J ends were trimmed by 1 base and 4 bases, with 7 bases remaining between them. Germline CDR1 SGHRS, CDR2 YFSETQ. The CDR3 consists of 13 residues. Generated by immunoSEQ multiplex PCR, the TCRdb table keeps only in-frame clones and is missing some. The data contain tens of thousands of clones, around 92% of them seen just once; the ten biggest clones take up approximately 5.9%. This receptor was identified in a human donor in a cohort sampled during active COVID-19. This chain joins TRBV5-1 and TRBJ2-3; tentative D call: TRBD2 (6 bases). The sample comprised peripheral blood. The DNA for the CDR3 is TGCGCCAGCAGCTTGCGGGAGTCAGATACGCAGTATTTT. Protein product: CASSLRESDTQYF.